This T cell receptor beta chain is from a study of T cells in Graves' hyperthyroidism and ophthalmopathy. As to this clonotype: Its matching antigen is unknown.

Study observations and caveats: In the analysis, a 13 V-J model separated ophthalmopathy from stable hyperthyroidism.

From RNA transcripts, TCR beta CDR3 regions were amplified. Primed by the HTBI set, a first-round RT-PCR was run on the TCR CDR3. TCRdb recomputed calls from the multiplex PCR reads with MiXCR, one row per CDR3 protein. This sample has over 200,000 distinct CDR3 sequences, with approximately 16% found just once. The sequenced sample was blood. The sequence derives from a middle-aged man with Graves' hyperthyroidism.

The chain's CDR3 is CASSGGTSGTYEQYF. In nucleotides, the CDR3 is TGTGCCAGCAGTGGAGGGACTAGCGGAACCTACGAGCAGTACTTC. The rearrangement links TRBV6-2 or TRBV6-3 to TRBJ2-7, with TRBD2 matching over 11 bases. The CDR3 runs to 15 residues. The V and J ends lost 5 bases and 2 bases, in that order; junction bases with no gene match: 5. The V gene's germline CDR1 is MNHEY and CDR2 SVGEGT.